Presented here are 28 T cell receptor beta chains from one specimen sequenced in a study of identical twins. TCRdb re-called the 5' RACE reads with MiXCR, one entry per CDR3 protein. This sample carries 500,000 or so distinct CDR3 sequences, around 14% of them seen once, and the ten largest clones take 0.4% to 0.55%. In addition, the sample was reused for a study of yellow fever vaccine responses in identical twins.

The sequencing sample was made of CD4+ T cells sorted from blood. These receptors all stem from a young woman in good health.

V gene TRBV18 combines with J gene TRBJ2-7; 8 bases are a match to TRBD2. CDR3 length: 16 amino acids. CDR1 and CDR2 from the germline V gene are KGHSH and LQKENI. The trim removed 2 bases at V and 3 bases at J, leaving 9 bases unmatched. In DNA form, the CDR3 reads TGTGCCAGCTCACCAATCATAGGACTAGCCCACTACGAGCAGTACTTC. As protein: CASSPIIGLAHYEQYF.

The V gene is TRBV12-3 or TRBV12-4, the J gene TRBJ2-1; D tentatively fits TRBD1 or TRBD2 (5 bases each). The V end was cut by 5 bases, the J end by 6 bases, with 11 bases between. The CDR3 length is 13 residues. This CDR3 is CASSGEQGNEQFF. The CDR3 DNA follows: TGTGCCAGCAGTGGGGAGCAGGGCAATGAGCAGTTCTTC.

This chain links TRBV3-1 with TRBJ2-5; unclear D gene. V lost 2 bases to trimming and J lost 4 bases, with 11 bases between them. Germline V gene data show CDR1 as LGHDT and CDR2 as YNNKEL (reference sequence). This CDR3 contains 14 residues. The CDR3 sequence is CASSQKGRSETQYF. DNA of the CDR3: TGTGCCAGCAGCCAAAAGGGAAGGTCAGAGACCCAGTACTTC.

V and J are TRBV2 and TRBJ2-1; D perhaps matches TRBD2 (5 bases). V was shortened by 2 bases and J by 0 bases, with 11 bases between the two germline ends. Germline CDR1 reads SNHLY; CDR2 reads FYNNEI. The CDR3 is 16 residues long. The CDR3 sequence: CASSELKGGSYNEQFF. In DNA form, the CDR3 reads TGTGCCAGCAGTGAATTGAAAGGAGGCTCCTACAATGAGCAGTTCTTC. The full variable domain, in which reference TRBV2 and TRBJ2-1 provide the parts outside the CDR3, is EPEVTQTPSHQVTQMGQEVILRCVPISNHLYFYWYRQILGQKVEFLVSFYNNEISEKSEIFDDQFSVERPDGSNFTLKIRSTKLEDSAMYFCASSELKGGSYNEQFFGPGTRLTVL.

The chain carries TRBV7-9 and TRBJ2-7, with 11 nucleotides matching TRBD2. V lost 5 bases and J lost 2; bases outside the gene matches: 8. CDR3 length equals 16 residues. Germline CDR1 and CDR2: SEHNR and FQNEAQ (reference sequence). The CDR3 nucleotides read TGTGCCAGCAGCGATCAGACTAGCGGGAAACCCTACGAGCAGTACTTC. Residues: CASSDQTSGKPYEQYF. The variable domain in full, completed from reference TRBV7-9 and TRBJ2-7, reads DTGVSQNPRHKITKRGQNVTFRCDPISEHNRLYWYRQTLGQGPEFLTYFQNEAQLEKSRLLSDRFSAERPKGSFSTLEIQRTEQGDSAMYLCASSDQTSGKPYEQYFGPGTRLTVT.

This clonotype was seen only a few times. V gene TRBV27 combines with J gene TRBJ2-5; D gene ambiguous. Trimming took 3 bases from V and 5 from J, leaving 10 bases between them. CDR1 and CDR2 (germline): MNHEY, SMNVEV (reference sequence). The CDR3 totals 13 residues. CDR3 region: CASSFSESETQYF. CDR3 in DNA: TGTGCCAGCAGTTTTTCAGAATCGGAGACCCAGTACTTC.

The rearrangement links TRBV20-1 to TRBJ1-1; possibly TRBD1 for D (6 bases). Germline values: CDR1 DFQATT, CDR2 SNEGSKA (reference sequence). The CDR3 totals 14 residues. V lost 2 bases to trimming and J lost 3 bases, with 13 bases between them. This CDR3 is CSARIQGLDTEAFF. In DNA, the CDR3 is TGCAGTGCTAGAATACAGGGCTTGGACACTGAAGCTTTCTTT.

In its sample, this clonotype was seen a few times. The gene calls are TRBV12-3 or TRBV12-4 and TRBJ2-7; the D gene is possibly TRBD2 (5 bases). V was clipped by 2 bases and J by 7 bases, with 18 bases between them. This CDR3 spans 15 amino acids. CDR3 nucleotide sequence: TGTGCCAGCAGTTTAACGAGACACCTCCAGCGGGAGCAGTACTTC. As protein: CASSLTRHLQREQYF.

This clonotype was counted only a few times. This chain joins TRBV5-1 and TRBJ2-2; D is uncertain. CDR1 is SGHRS and CDR2 is YFSETQ in the germline V gene. V dropped 1 base and J dropped 4 bases, with 8 bases sitting between them. There are 14 residues in the CDR3. DNA for the CDR3: TGCGCCAGCAGCTTGAACGTAGGCACCGGGGAGCTGTTTTTT. Protein product: CASSLNVGTGELFF.

V usage is TRBV20-1 and J usage is TRBJ1-3; D is uncertain. This CDR3 spans 14 amino acids. In germline, CDR1 is DFQATT, CDR2 SNEGSKA (reference sequence). V lost 0 bases and J 3 bases, leaving 9 bases between the germline ends. The CDR3 DNA follows: TGCAGTGCTAGAGATCATCGGAATGGAAACACCATATATTTT. Translated: CSARDHRNGNTIYF.

V gene TRBV6-1 combines with J gene TRBJ1-5; TRBD1 matches at 7 bases. The germline CDR1 and CDR2 sequences are MNHNS and SASEGT. This CDR3 comprises 17 residues. V gave up 6 bases and J gave up 0 bases; unmatched junction bases: 11. Here the CDR3 DNA reads TGTGCCAGCAGCCGACACCGGACAGGACATAGCAATCAGCCCCAGCATTTT. This encodes CASSRHRTGHSNQPQHF.

This clonotype was seen more than once but under ten times. V is TRBV24-1 and J is TRBJ2-1, with D tentatively TRBD1 (5 bases). The CDR3 totals 14 residues. Germline CDR1 and CDR2: KGHDR and SFDVKD. Trimming removed 9 bases at V and 3 bases at J, with 14 bases between. The CDR3 here is CATPSDRLYNEQFF. In DNA, the CDR3 is TGTGCCACCCCGTCAGACAGACTCTACAATGAGCAGTTCTTC.

This clonotype was detected only a few times. J is TRBJ2-3 and V is TRBV15; the D gene is possibly TRBD1 (5 bases). This CDR3 has 16 residues. Per germline, CDR1 LNHNV and CDR2 YYDKDF (reference sequence). Trimming shortened V by 0 bases and J by 3 bases, and 13 bases separated the two germline ends. The CDR3 is CATSRERVDTTDTQYF. CDR3 bases: TGTGCCACCAGCAGAGAACGGGTGGACACAACAGATACGCAGTATTTT.

This clonotype was recorded many times. The rearrangement joins TRBV5-1 to TRBJ2-5; 9 bases agree with TRBD1. The J segment lost 5 bases and the V segment lost 0 bases, leaving 5 bases of the junction unmatched. CDR3 length: 15 amino acids. Looked up from germline, CDR1 is SGHRS and CDR2 is YFSETQ. The CDR3 DNA sequence: TGCGCCAGCAGCTTGGAGGGACAGGGTCGCGAGACCCAGTACTTC. It encodes CASSLEGQGRETQYF.

V and J are TRBV12-3 or TRBV12-4 and TRBJ2-3, with TRBD2 matching 10 bases. The CDR3 covers 17 residues. V lost 3 bases and J lost 2; bases outside the gene matches: 8. The CDR3 loop is CASSLALAGAHTDTQYF. The CDR3 DNA follows: TGTGCCAGCAGTTTGGCGCTAGCGGGGGCCCACACAGATACGCAGTATTTT.

The chain links TRBV28 to TRBJ2-1; maybe TRBD2 (6 bases). The ends were cut back, 2 bases at V and 5 bases at J, with 13 bases in the middle. Germline V gene lookup returns CDR1 MDHEN and CDR2 SYDVKM. This CDR3 is 15 amino acids long. Here the CDR3 reads CASSLGGSGNNEQFF. DNA for the CDR3: TGTGCCAGCAGTTTAGGGGGGTCGGGAAACAATGAGCAGTTCTTC.

This clonotype was seen many times. The chain carries TRBV29-1 and TRBJ2-5; 7 bases align to TRBD2. CDR1 SQVTM and CDR2 ANQGSEA come from the germline V gene. CDR3 size: 13 residues. V shed 0 bases, J shed 5 bases, and the junction held 3 bases outside the gene matches. The CDR3 DNA reads TGCAGCGTTGAAGAGGCCGGGAGGGAGACCCAGTACTTC. This sequence encodes CSVEEAGRETQYF.

The chain combines TRBV20-1 with TRBJ2-1; the D gene is possibly TRBD1 (5 bases). CDR1 DFQATT and CDR2 SNEGSKA come from the germline V gene (reference sequence). The CDR3 length is 14 residues. V was clipped by 1 base and J by 6 bases, with 13 bases between them. The DNA of the CDR3 is TGCAGTGCTAGAGGGCAGGGTCGCGGCAATGAGCAGTTCTTC. Translated: CSARGQGRGNEQFF.

V gene TRBV10-1 combines with J gene TRBJ2-1; 8 bases line up with TRBD2. CDR1 WNHNN and CDR2 SYGVQD come from the germline V gene (reference sequence). V shed 0 bases and J 7 bases; nucleotides not matched to a gene: 8. This CDR3 is 16 amino acids long. The CDR3 sequence is CASSESGAGVRNEQFF. The CDR3 DNA is TGCGCCAGCAGTGAGTCTGGAGCGGGAGTCAGGAATGAGCAGTTCTTC.

The V and J genes are TRBV20-1 and TRBJ2-3; TRBD2 matches at 10 bases. The ends lost 6 bases at V and 3 bases at J; junction bases unmatched: 6. This CDR3 has 14 amino acids. Germline V gene data show CDR1 as DFQATT and CDR2 as SNEGSKA (reference sequence). CDR3: CSARLAGATDTQYF. CDR3 sequence (DNA): TGCAGTGCCCGGCTAGCGGGGGCTACAGATACGCAGTATTTT.

This clonotype was seen more than once but under ten times. One end of the junction fails to match germline, which may point to a read error. The rearrangement links TRBV28 to TRBJ2-1, with a weak D call TRBD1 (6 bases). CDR1 and CDR2 (germline): MDHEN, SYDVKM. This CDR3 is built from 14 residues. The CDR3: CASSLPTGRGRFVF. CDR3 bases: TGTGCCAGCAGTTTACCCACGGGCAGGGGCAGGTTTGTCTTC.

This clonotype was observed a handful of times. The J gene is TRBJ1-2, the V gene TRBV6-2 or TRBV6-3; possibly TRBD1 for D (5 bases). The germline V gene encodes CDR1 MNHEY and CDR2 SVGEGT. The CDR3 covers 12 residues. The V end was cut by 6 bases, the J end by 8 bases, with 13 bases between. The CDR3 nucleotides are TGTGCCAGCAGGAGGGGATTGGGGGGCTACACCTTC. As protein: CASRRGLGGYTF.

This clonotype was detected ten times or more. The chain is built from TRBV7-2 and TRBJ2-7, with 7 bases identical to TRBD2. Germline-derived CDR1 and CDR2 are SGHTA and FQGNSA. The junction had 4 bases not matched to a gene; V was cut back by 1 base and J by 1 base. CDR3 length equals 15 residues. The CDR3 region has the DNA TGTGCCAGCAGCTTAGGGTCCGGGGGGTCCTACGAGCAGTACTTC. This translates into CASSLGSGGSYEQYF.

This clonotype appeared many times. The chain has TRBV29-1 and TRBJ2-5; D is perhaps TRBD1 (5 bases). V lost 5 bases, J lost 5 bases, and 9 bases lay in between. This CDR3 has 11 residues. Germline V lookup: CDR1 SQVTM, CDR2 ANQGSEA. The CDR3 protein is CSVFPGETQYF. DNA of the CDR3: TGCAGCGTTTTTCCAGGGGAGACCCAGTACTTC.

This clonotype was found a few times. The chain is built from TRBV20-1 and TRBJ1-2; D gene ambiguous. Trimming shortened V by 0 bases and J by 8 bases, and 13 bases separated the two germline ends. The CDR3 loop spans 13 amino acids. Germline V gives CDR1 DFQATT, CDR2 SNEGSKA (reference sequence). The CDR3 protein is CSARDPRLRGYTF. The CDR3, as DNA: TGCAGTGCTAGAGATCCCCGACTGCGCGGCTACACCTTC.

V gene TRBV12-3 or TRBV12-4 combines with J gene TRBJ2-2; TRBD2 aligns across 12 bases. The CDR3 covers 14 residues. Germline trimming cut 6 bases from V and 5 bases from J; bases unmatched to any gene: 1. CDR3 in amino acids: CASRGLAGTGELFF. The CDR3 DNA follows: TGTGCCAGCAGAGGACTAGCGGGGACCGGGGAGCTGTTTTTT.

This rearrangement joins TRBV19 to TRBJ2-3; the match to TRBD2 covers 10 bases. This CDR3 comprises 16 residues. The germline V gene encodes CDR1 LNHDA and CDR2 SQIVND (reference sequence). V was clipped by 5 bases and J by 3 bases; unmatched bases: 8. The CDR3, as DNA: TGTGCCAGTAGTGCCTCCGGGACTAGCGTAACAGATACGCAGTATTTT. Its protein product is CASSASGTSVTDTQYF.

The gene calls are TRBV20-1 and TRBJ2-3, with no clear D. There are 11 residues in the CDR3. V was clipped by 7 bases and J by 2 bases, with 7 bases between them. Germline CDR1 is DFQATT and CDR2 is SNEGSKA (reference sequence). CDR3 bases: TGCAGTGAAGAGATCACAGATACGCAGTATTTT. Its protein is CSEEITDTQYF.